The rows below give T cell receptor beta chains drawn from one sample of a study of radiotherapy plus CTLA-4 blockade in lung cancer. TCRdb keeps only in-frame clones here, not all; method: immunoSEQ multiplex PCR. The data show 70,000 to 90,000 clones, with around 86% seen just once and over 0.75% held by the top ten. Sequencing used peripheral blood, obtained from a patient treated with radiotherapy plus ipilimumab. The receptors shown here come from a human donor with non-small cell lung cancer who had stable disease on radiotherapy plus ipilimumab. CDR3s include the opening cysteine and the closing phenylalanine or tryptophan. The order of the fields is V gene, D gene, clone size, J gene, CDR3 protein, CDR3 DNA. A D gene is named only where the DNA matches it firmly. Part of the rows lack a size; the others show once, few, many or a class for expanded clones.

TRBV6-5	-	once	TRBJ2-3	CASSYSSPSTDTQYF	TGTGCCAGCAGTTACTCGAGCCCCAGCACAGATACGCAGTATTTT
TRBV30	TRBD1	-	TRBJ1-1	CAWSTWGTGKGTAFF	TGTGCCTGGTCAACTTGGGGGACAGGGAAGGGGACAGCTTTCTTT
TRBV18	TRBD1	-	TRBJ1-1	CASSPDRATEAFF	TGTGCCAGCTCACCGGACAGGGCGACTGAAGCTTTCTTT
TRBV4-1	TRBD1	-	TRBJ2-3	CASSQDRTGGVTDTQYF	TGCGCCAGCAGCCAAGATCGGACAGGGGGGGTCACAGATACGCAGTATTTT
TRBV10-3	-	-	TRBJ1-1	CAADGGNTEAFF	TGTGCCGCGGACGGGGGGAACACTGAAGCTTTCTTT
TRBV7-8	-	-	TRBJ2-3	CASSLGGPTDTQYF	TGTGCCAGCAGCTTGGGGGGGCCCACAGATACGCAGTATTTT
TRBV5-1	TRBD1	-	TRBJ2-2	CASSIRTGAGTGELFF	TGCGCCAGCAGCATCCGGACAGGGGCCGGCACCGGGGAGCTGTTTTTT
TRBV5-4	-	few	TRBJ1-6	CASSWLENSPLHF	TGTGCCAGCAGCTGGCTCGAGAATTCACCCCTCCACTTT
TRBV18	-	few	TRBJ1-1	CASSPLRIATEAFF	TGTGCCAGCTCACCATTGAGGATAGCCACTGAAGCTTTCTTT
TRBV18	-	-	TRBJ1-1	CASSPNPRVRNTEAFF	TGTGCCAGCTCACCAAACCCCCGGGTTCGGAACACTGAAGCTTTCTTT
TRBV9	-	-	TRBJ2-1	CASSVGGDSYNEQFF	TGTGCCAGCAGCGTGGGGGGCGACTCCTACAATGAGCAGTTCTTC
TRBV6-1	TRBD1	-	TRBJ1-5	CASSRQGNQPQHF	TGTGCCAGCAGTAGACAGGGAAATCAGCCCCAGCATTTT
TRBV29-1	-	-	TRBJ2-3	CSVGHSDTQYF	TGCAGCGTGGGCCACTCAGATACGCAGTATTTT
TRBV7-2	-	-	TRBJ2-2	CASSLGSAGELFF	TGTGCCAGCAGCTTAGGGTCGGCCGGGGAGCTGTTTTTT
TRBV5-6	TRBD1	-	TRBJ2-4	CASSTDRGPRGIQYF	TGTGCCAGCAGCACCGACAGGGGGCCTCGGGGCATTCAGTACTTC
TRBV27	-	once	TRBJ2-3	CASSFGGRHTDTQYF	TGTGCCAGCAGTTTTGGGGGACGGCACACAGATACGCAGTATTTT
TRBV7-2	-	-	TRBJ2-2	CASSIRGLVITGELFF	TGTGCCAGCAGCATCCGTGGGTTGGTTATCACCGGGGAGCTGTTTTTT
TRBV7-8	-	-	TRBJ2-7	CASSLGEEEQYF	TGTGCCAGCAGCTTAGGTGAGGAAGAGCAGTACTTC
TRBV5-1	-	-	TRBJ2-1	CASSPVDGTVGHNEQFF	TGCGCCAGCAGCCCCGTCGACGGGACCGTCGGCCACAATGAGCAGTTCTTC
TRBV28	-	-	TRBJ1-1	CASTPPHTGGDTEAFF	TGTGCCAGCACCCCCCCGCACACAGGTGGGGACACTGAAGCTTTCTTT
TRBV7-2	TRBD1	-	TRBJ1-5	CASSLEGGPQPQHF	TGTGCCAGCAGCTTAGAAGGGGGCCCCCAGCCCCAGCATTTT
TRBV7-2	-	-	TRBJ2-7	CASSAIRRQFYEQYF	TGTGCCAGCAGCGCCATTAGGCGACAGTTCTACGAGCAGTACTTC
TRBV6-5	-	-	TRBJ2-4	CASKGDNLAKNIQYF	TGTGCCAGCAAGGGAGACAACCTAGCCAAAAACATTCAGTACTTC
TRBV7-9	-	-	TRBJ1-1	CASSPLGMNTEAFF	TGTGCCAGCAGCCCTCTGGGGATGAACACTGAAGCTTTCTTT
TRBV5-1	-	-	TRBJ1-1	CASSPGGGADAFF	TGCGCCAGCAGCCCGGGAGGGGGGGCTGACGCTTTCTTT
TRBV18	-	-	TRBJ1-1	CASSPNSPIEAFF	TGTGCCAGCTCACCAAATTCACCGATTGAAGCTTTCTTT
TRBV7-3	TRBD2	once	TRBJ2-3	CASRDKGGLATDTQYF	TGTGCCAGCAGGGACAAGGGAGGACTAGCGACGGATACGCAGTATTTT
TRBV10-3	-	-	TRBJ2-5	CAISESSILQETQYF	TGTGCCATCAGTGAGTCATCCATTCTCCAAGAGACCCAGTACTTC
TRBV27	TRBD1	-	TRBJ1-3	CASSRGTGSGNTIYF	TGTGCCAGCAGTCGTGGGACAGGCTCTGGAAACACCATATATTTT
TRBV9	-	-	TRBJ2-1	CASSVAPSLNEQFF	TGTGCCAGCAGCGTAGCTCCGAGCCTCAATGAGCAGTTCTTC
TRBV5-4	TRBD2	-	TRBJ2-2	CASSSGLAGGPGELFF	TGTGCCAGCAGCTCTGGACTAGCGGGCGGGCCCGGGGAGCTGTTTTTT
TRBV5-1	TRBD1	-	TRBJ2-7	CASSLAGQAYEQYF	TGCGCCAGCAGCTTGGCCGGACAGGCCTACGAGCAGTACTTC
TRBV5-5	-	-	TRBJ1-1	CASSPTQEGVAFF	TGTGCCAGCAGTCCCACCCAGGAAGGGGTGGCTTTCTTT